A selection of T cell receptor beta chains follows, all from one sample in a study of OX40 agonist ivuxolimab in advanced cancers. The protocol was immunoSEQ multiplex PCR, while the TCRdb copy is restricted to in-frame clones and leaves out a portion. The table shows 80,000 or so clones, with about 90% occurring only once. The material was CD4+ or CD8+ T cells sorted from blood, obtained in a trial of the OX40 agonist ivuxolimab. The receptors come from an adult with an advanced solid tumor such as melanoma, head and neck, liver or kidney cancer. Each CDR3 is given with its conserved first and last residue. D genes are given only for firm matches. Some rows have no size entry. The others give once, few or many, or a class for an expanded clone.

clone size,D gene,J gene,V gene,CDR3 DNA,CDR3 protein
once,NA,TRBJ1-1,TRBV19,TGTGCCAGTAGTATATATGTAGGGTCGAACACTGAAGCTTTCTTT,CASSIYVGSNTEAFF
NA,TRBD1,TRBJ2-2,TRBV9,TGTGCCAGCAGCGACAGGGGTGGAGCCGGGGAGCTGTTTTTT,CASSDRGGAGELFF
NA,NA,TRBJ1-2,TRBV5-8,TGTGCCAGCTCACAGGACTCGGGGCAGGGTTATGGCTACACCTTC,CASSQDSGQGYGYTF
NA,NA,TRBJ2-7,TRBV11-2,TGTGCCAGCAGCTTAGAAAGGGTGATTTCCTACGAGCAGTACTTC,CASSLERVISYEQYF
NA,NA,TRBJ2-2,TRBV5-1,TGCGCCAGCAGCTTGAGTCTATTCACCGGGGAGCTGTTTTTT,CASSLSLFTGELFF
few,NA,TRBJ2-7,TRBV5-4,TGTGCCAGCAGCTTCCCTGGCAGCCCGGAGCAGTACTTC,CASSFPGSPEQYF
NA,NA,TRBJ2-2,TRBV7-3,TGTGCCAGCAGCTTAGGCCCCAGGGGCACCGGGGAGCTGTTTTTT,CASSLGPRGTGELFF
NA,NA,TRBJ2-5,TRBV7-6,TGTGCCAGCAGCTTAGTCAGCCAAGAGACCCAGTACTTC,CASSLVSQETQYF
NA,TRBD1,TRBJ2-3,TRBV5-1,TGCGCCAGCAGCCCAACAGGGGTATCAAGCACAGATACGCAGTATTTT,CASSPTGVSSTDTQYF
NA,NA,TRBJ2-2,TRBV7-3,TGTGCCAGCAGCTCGCAAATGAACACCGGGGAGCTGTTTTTT,CASSSQMNTGELFF
NA,TRBD2,TRBJ2-1,TRBV5-1,TGCGCCAGCAGCTCGGAAAAGCGGGGGGGCTACAATGAGCAGTTCTTC,CASSSEKRGGYNEQFF
NA,NA,TRBJ2-7,TRBV6-5,TGTGCCAGCAGTACCCCAGCAGTTTACGAGCAGTACTTC,CASSTPAVYEQYF
NA,NA,TRBJ2-4,TRBV28,TGTGCCAGCAGTCCCTCGGATGTCAAAAACATTCAGTACTTC,CASSPSDVKNIQYF
NA,NA,TRBJ2-3,TRBV5-1,TGCGCCAGCAGCTTGGGGACTCGAACTAGCACAGATACGCAGTATTTT,CASSLGTRTSTDTQYF
NA,NA,TRBJ2-5,TRBV7-6,TGTGCCAGCAGCCCGGGTCTAGGGGAGACCCAGTACTTC,CASSPGLGETQYF
NA,NA,TRBJ2-3,TRBV7-9,TGTGCCAGCAGTCTCCGGGACTGGGGGGGCACAGATACGCAGTATTTT,CASSLRDWGGTDTQYF
NA,NA,TRBJ1-2,TRBV23-1,TGCGCCAGCAGTCAATCAATCGCAGGGCCCTACTATGGCTACACCTTC,CASSQSIAGPYYGYTF
NA,NA,TRBJ2-7,TRBV9,TGTGCCAGCAGCGTTAGGGACGCCAGCTCCTACGAGCAGTACTTC,CASSVRDASSYEQYF
NA,NA,TRBJ2-7,TRBV7-9,TGTGCCAGCAGCATGTCGGGGGGCCGGGGCGAGCAGTACTTC,CASSMSGGRGEQYF
NA,NA,TRBJ1-1,TRBV19,TGTGCCAGTAGTATAGCGCGCCAACCCGCCCAAGCTTTCTTT,CASSIARQPAQAFF
NA,NA,TRBJ1-6,TRBV5-1,TGCGCCAGCAGCTTGGTAGGGACCTCACCCCTCCACTTT,CASSLVGTSPLHF
NA,TRBD1,TRBJ2-7,TRBV11-3,TGTGCCAGCAGTTACAGACAGGGAACCTACGAGCAGTACTTC,CASSYRQGTYEQYF
NA,NA,TRBJ2-4,TRBV5-6,TGTGCCAGCAGCCGCCCCGGAACCCTCGAGGGAAACATTCAGTACTTC,CASSRPGTLEGNIQYF
NA,TRBD1,TRBJ2-7,TRBV28,TGTGCCAGCAGTTCCGGGGCAGGGGGCGCGTACGAGCAGTACTTC,CASSSGAGGAYEQYF
NA,NA,TRBJ1-2,TRBV9,TGTGCCAGCAGCGTAGATGGCAGGGATCTTTATGGCTACACCTTC,CASSVDGRDLYGYTF
NA,TRBD2,TRBJ2-7,TRBV28,TGTGCCAGCACCCTAGCGGGGGGCCGGGTCTACGAGCAGTACTTC,CASTLAGGRVYEQYF
NA,NA,TRBJ1-1,TRBV9,TGTGCCAGCAGCCGAGACCTGGGCACTGAAGCTTTCTTT,CASSRDLGTEAFF
NA,NA,TRBJ1-2,TRBV6-1,TGTGCCAGCAGTGGGGGGCAGGGCAACTATGGCTACACCTTC,CASSGGQGNYGYTF
NA,TRBD1,TRBJ1-2,TRBV6-1,TGTGCCAGCAGTCAGGACAGGGAGGACTATGGCTACACCTTC,CASSQDREDYGYTF
NA,TRBD1,TRBJ1-5,TRBV28,TGTGCCAGCAGTTTTGGGACAGGCGGCAATCAGCCCCAGCATTTT,CASSFGTGGNQPQHF
NA,TRBD1,TRBJ2-3,TRBV19,TGTGCCAGTAGCCGGACAGGGCCAGATACGCAGTATTTT,CASSRTGPDTQYF
NA,TRBD1,TRBJ1-4,TRBV6-6,TGTGCCAGCAGTTGGGGACAGTTGCGTGAAAAACTGTTTTTT,CASSWGQLREKLFF
NA,NA,TRBJ2-7,TRBV2,TGTGCCAGCAGTTTGGTGGGGCGGTCCTACGAGCAGTACTTC,CASSLVGRSYEQYF
NA,TRBD2,TRBJ2-1,TRBV19,TGTGCCAGTAAGCCCACTAGCGGGACCTACAATGAGCAGTTCTTC,CASKPTSGTYNEQFF
NA,TRBD1,TRBJ2-7,TRBV18,TGTGCCAGCTCACCCGGGACAGGGGGCTCCTACGAGCAGTACTTC,CASSPGTGGSYEQYF
NA,TRBD2,TRBJ2-1,TRBV5-1,TGCGCCAGCAGCTTGGCTACTAGCGGGTTCTACAATGAGCAGTTCTTC,CASSLATSGFYNEQFF
NA,TRBD2,TRBJ2-7,TRBV27,TGTGCCAGCAGTCGCTCCACAGCGGGGGGTCACTACGAGCAGTACTTC,CASSRSTAGGHYEQYF
NA,NA,TRBJ1-5,TRBV28,TGTGCCACCCGAGGGGCATACCATCAGCCCCAGCATTTT,CATRGAYHQPQHF
NA,NA,TRBJ2-7,TRBV5-4,TGTGCCAGCAGCCGACAAGCAACCTACGAGCAGTACTTC,CASSRQATYEQYF
NA,NA,TRBJ2-6,TRBV14,TGTGCCAGCAGCCACCAAGGGGACTCTGGGGCCAACGTCCTGACTTTC,CASSHQGDSGANVLTF